This TCR beta chain originates from a study of long-term antiretroviral therapy in people with HIV. At survey level, the immunoSEQ assay was run in its v3.0 version. Clones were sequenced by immunoSEQ multiplex PCR, and TCRdb holds only the in-frame ones, with some missing. The repertoire holds around 36,000 clones, approximately 74% seen once, with around 3.6% in the top ten. The V end lost 1 base, the J end lost 5 bases, and 10 bases lay between the germline ends. The CDR3 loop spans 14 amino acids. Germline lookup yields CDR1 SEHNR and CDR2 FQNEAQ (reference sequence). Sequencing was performed on unsorted PBMCs, taken 3 years after starting antiretroviral therapy. The gene calls are TRBV7-9 and TRBJ2-3; D unclear. The source is a man aged 50-60 years with HIV. The CDR3 is CASSLVPTLDTQYF. The CDR3 nucleotides are TGTGCCAGCAGCTTAGTCCCAACCTTAGATACGCAGTATTTT.